The 23 T cell receptor beta chains below were found in one sample sequenced in a study of shared clonotypes between healthy human individuals. CD8 cells regarded as naive lacked CD45RO, were positively chosen for CCR7, and omitted terminally differentiated effector memory CD45RA+ cells. Method: immunoSEQ multiplex PCR; TCRdb's copy keeps in-frame clones and lacks some. This sample yields under 1 million clones, of which 96% are seen a single time; about 0.25% belongs to the top ten. The sample consisted of naive CD8+ T cells sorted from blood. Every receptor here comes from a man in his thirties or forties in good health.

The rearrangement joins TRBV7-9 to TRBJ2-7; either TRBD1 or TRBD2 may supply D (5 bases each). This CDR3 has 14 residues. The V gene's germline CDR1 is SEHNR and CDR2 FQNEAQ (reference sequence). With 5 bases removed from V and 2 bases from J, the gap between germline ends came to 13 bases. CDR3 in amino acids: CASSPVRGAYEQYF. In DNA form, the CDR3 reads TGTGCCAGCAGCCCGGTTCGAGGGGCCTACGAGCAGTACTTC.

On this clone itself: Other nucleotide sequences from this sample produce the same CDR3. The chain's CDR3 is CASSPGTSGSYEQYF. CDR3 nucleotides: TGTGCCAGCAGCCCCGGGACTAGCGGGAGCTACGAGCAGTACTTC. The genes are TRBV7-6 and TRBJ2-7; 14 bases agree with TRBD2. Germline values: CDR1 SGHVS, CDR2 FNYEAQ. V was pared by 5 bases and J by 3 bases, with 3 bases of the junction left unmatched. The CDR3 is 15 residues long.

The V and J genes are TRBV28 and TRBJ2-7; perhaps TRBD2 as D (6 bases). From germline, CDR1 is MDHEN and CDR2 SYDVKM. The ends were cut back, 4 bases at V and 3 bases at J, with 13 bases in the middle. CDR3 length equals 14 residues. Here the CDR3 reads CASSYGRLGYEQYF. The DNA of the CDR3 is TGTGCCAGCAGTTATGGGAGGCTGGGCTACGAGCAGTACTTC.

J is TRBJ2-7 and V is TRBV18; D possibly corresponds to TRBD2 (6 bases). CDR3 length equals 16 residues. Germline-derived CDR1 and CDR2 are KGHSH and LQKENI. Trimming took 0 bases from V and 3 from J, leaving 15 bases between them. The CDR3: CASSPPAEGYNYEQYF. The CDR3, as DNA: TGTGCCAGCTCACCACCCGCGGAGGGGTACAACTACGAGCAGTACTTC.

The J gene is TRBJ2-1, the V gene TRBV7-8; 9 nucleotides line up with TRBD2. CDR1 SGHVS and CDR2 FQNEAQ come from the germline V gene. The CDR3 totals 14 residues. Trimming removed 1 base from V and 8 bases from J; junction bases left unmatched: 3. CDR3 protein: CASSLDGLAYEQFF. In nucleotides, the CDR3 is TGTGCCAGCAGCTTAGATGGACTAGCGTATGAGCAGTTCTTC.

This chain links TRBV30 with TRBJ1-5; unclear D gene. CDR1 and CDR2 (germline): GTSNPN, SVGIG (reference sequence). The CDR3 loop spans 13 amino acids. V lost 3 bases and J 2 bases, leaving 8 bases between the germline ends. CDR3 DNA: TGTGCCTGGAGCGTGGATGGCAATCAGCCCCAGCATTTT. Residues: CAWSVDGNQPQHF.

V gene TRBV15 combines with J gene TRBJ1-1; D unresolved. The length of the CDR3 is 16 residues. The germline V gene has CDR1 LNHNV and CDR2 YYDKDF (reference sequence). Trimming removed 0 bases from V and 0 bases from J, with 11 bases in between. The CDR3 DNA follows: TGTGCCACCAGCAGAGATACCACCGTCATGAACACTGAAGCTTTCTTT. This translates into CATSRDTTVMNTEAFF.

The chain couples TRBV27 to TRBJ1-4; D ambiguous. V lost 0 bases and J lost 7, with 12 bases in between. The CDR3 has 15 residues. Germline CDR1 reads MNHEY; CDR2 reads SMNVEV (reference sequence). This chain's CDR3 is CASSLSGNRGEKLFF. The CDR3 DNA sequence: TGTGCCAGCAGTTTATCCGGGAACCGGGGTGAAAAACTGTTTTTT.

This clone has a handful of counts. The CDR3 reads CASGLGGTYEQYF. Written as DNA, the CDR3 is TGTGCCAGCGGCCTTGGCGGTACCTACGAGCAGTACTTC. The chain joins TRBV28 to TRBJ2-7; D is undetermined. CDR3 length: 13 amino acids. Looked up from germline, CDR1 is MDHEN and CDR2 is SYDVKM. Trimming took off 8 bases at V and 2 bases at J, with 13 bases between the two ends.

Concerning this clone itself: The sample has other DNA sequences that encode this CDR3 too. V usage is TRBV7-9 and J usage is TRBJ2-2, with no clear D. Trimming removed 5 bases at V and 6 bases at J, with 7 bases between. This CDR3 comprises 12 residues. CDR1 is SEHNR, CDR2 FQNEAQ, per germline (reference sequence). The CDR3 reads CASSPTPGELFF. The CDR3 DNA reads TGTGCCAGCAGCCCTACCCCCGGGGAGCTGTTTTTT.

The chain is built from TRBV7-2 and TRBJ2-7; possibly TRBD2 for D (5 bases). Germline-derived CDR1 and CDR2 are SGHTA and FQGNSA. Trimming shortened V by 3 bases and J by 2 bases, and 8 bases separated the two germline ends. The CDR3 runs 13 residues. In nucleotides, the CDR3 is TGTGCCAGCAGCTTTTCTAGCACCTACGAGCAGTACTTC. Protein: CASSFSSTYEQYF.

In this sample, this clone turned up once. The gene calls are TRBV6-5 and TRBJ1-2, with D hard to call. V was cut by 6 bases and J by 4 bases, with 15 bases left in between. The CDR3 runs 14 residues. CDR1 is MNHEY, CDR2 SVGAGI, per germline. The CDR3 region has the DNA TGTGCCAGCAGCCCGAGCGGGATGGGCTATGGCTACACCTTC. Translation: CASSPSGMGYGYTF.

In DNA, the CDR3 is TGTGCCAGCAGCGAACCGGGACCTTACGGGGGTACGCAGTATTTT. Protein: CASSEPGPYGGTQYF. This chain joins TRBV7-9 and TRBJ2-3; a possible D gene is TRBD2 (6 bases). Germline V gene data show CDR1 as SEHNR and CDR2 as FQNEAQ (reference sequence). V lost 5 bases to trimming and J lost 8 bases, with 20 bases between them. The CDR3 totals 15 residues.

This chain uses TRBV29-1 with TRBJ2-2; 7 bases are shared with TRBD1. This CDR3 contains 12 residues. Germline trimming cut 6 bases from V and 10 bases from J; bases unmatched to any gene: 8. The germline CDR1 and CDR2 sequences are SQVTM and ANQGSEA. The CDR3 DNA sequence: TGCAGCGTCGGGACAGATCTCGTGGAGCTGTTTTTT. Its protein is CSVGTDLVELFF.

Only one count was recorded for this clone. The V gene is TRBV9, the J gene TRBJ1-2; possible D gene TRBD1, 6 bases. The V end was cut by 4 bases, the J end by 2 bases, with 9 bases between. The CDR3 spans 13 residues. In germline, CDR1 is SGDLS, CDR2 YYNGEE. In DNA, the CDR3 is TGTGCCAGCAGCCCAGGGGACAACTATGGCTACACCTTC. This codes for CASSPGDNYGYTF.

This sequence joins TRBV4-1 and TRBJ2-7, with TRBD2 identical over 10 bases. Trimming removed 4 bases from V and 2 bases from J; junction bases left unmatched: 5. This CDR3 is built from 15 residues. Germline CDR1 MGHRA, CDR2 YSYEKL. The CDR3 protein is CASSPLAGVPYEQYF. The CDR3 DNA reads TGCGCCAGCAGCCCTCTAGCGGGAGTCCCCTACGAGCAGTACTTC.

The chain links TRBV7-2 to TRBJ2-1, with 9 bases identical to TRBD2. The CDR3 is 16 amino acids. J lost 3 bases, V lost 5 bases, and 8 bases had no gene match. Germline lookup yields CDR1 SGHTA and CDR2 FQGNSA. The chain's CDR3 is CASSPKGGRVYNEQFF. The CDR3 DNA follows: TGTGCCAGCAGCCCAAAAGGCGGGAGGGTCTACAATGAGCAGTTCTTC.

This clone was detected once. Other DNA variants within this sample encode the same CDR3. The chain is built from TRBV2 and TRBJ1-5; no reliable D call. The CDR3 extends over 15 amino acids. V shed 3 bases and J shed 0 bases, with 9 bases lying between them. Germline lookup yields CDR1 SNHLY and CDR2 FYNNEI. CDR3 in amino acids: CASSEDGYSNQPQHF. The CDR3 DNA sequence: TGTGCCAGCAGTGAGGATGGTTATAGCAATCAGCCCCAGCATTTT.

The CDR3 reads CASSLETSGASYNEQFF. In DNA, the CDR3 is TGTGCCAGCAGCTTAGAAACTAGCGGGGCCTCCTACAATGAGCAGTTCTTC. V usage is TRBV7-6 and J usage is TRBJ2-1; 10 nucleotides line up with TRBD2. Unmatched junction bases numbered 3, after V lost 1 base and J lost 0 bases. The CDR3 is made up of 17 amino acids. In germline, CDR1 is SGHVS, CDR2 FNYEAQ.

The chain combines TRBV25-1 with TRBJ2-7, with 7 bases matching TRBD1. This CDR3 spans 14 amino acids. From germline, CDR1 is MGHDK and CDR2 SYGVNS. V dropped 2 bases and J dropped 4; count of bases not matched to a gene: 5. CDR3 region: CASSEPDRLYEQYF. CDR3 DNA: TGTGCCAGCAGTGAACCGGACAGGCTTTACGAGCAGTACTTC.

V is TRBV7-8 and J is TRBJ2-1; 7 bases align to TRBD2. This CDR3 is 17 amino acids long. The V and J ends lost 1 base and 4 bases, in that order; junction bases with no gene match: 10. CDR1 is SGHVS and CDR2 is FQNEAQ in the germline V gene. CDR3 sequence (DNA): TGTGCCAGCAGCTTAGATGCGGGGGTATCCTTTTACAATGAGCAGTTCTTC. Translated, it gives CASSLDAGVSFYNEQFF.

The chain couples TRBV7-8 to TRBJ2-7; 7 bases agree with TRBD1. The germline gives CDR1 SGHVS, CDR2 FQNEAQ. V lost 5 bases and J lost 3; bases outside the gene matches: 7. The CDR3 is made up of 14 amino acids. This CDR3 is CASSLRQGFYEQYF. The CDR3 region has the DNA TGTGCCAGCAGCCTACGACAGGGATTCTACGAGCAGTACTTC. Supplemented by reference TRBV7-8 and TRBJ2-7, the full variable domain reads GAGVSQSPRYKVAKRGQDVALRCDPISGHVSLFWYQQALGQGPEFLTYFQNEAQLDKSGLPSDRFFAERPEGSVSTLKIQRTQQEDSAVYLCASSLRQGFYEQYFGPGTRLTVT.

This rearrangement joins TRBV11-3 to TRBJ2-1; no clear D. The V and J ends lost 2 bases and 8 bases respectively, with 10 bases between them. The CDR3 runs 13 residues. CDR1 and CDR2 (germline): SGHNT, YENEEA. Here the CDR3 reads CASSLSLRDEQFF. The CDR3 bases are TGTGCCAGCAGCTTATCCCTTAGGGATGAGCAGTTCTTC.